What follows describes a single T cell receptor beta chain. The antigen remains undetermined. Naive-designated CD8 cells lacked CD45RO, were positively enriched for CCR7, and omitted terminally differentiated effector memory CD45RA+ cells. Assay used: immunoSEQ multiplex PCR; TCRdb lists only in-frame clones, some missing. The data contain 550,000 to 750,000 clones, about 91% of them singletons. This sample stems from a study of shared clonotypes between healthy human individuals. The study, taken as a whole, reports: Estimated richness was generally greater in naive than memory subsets.

This CDR3 has 14 residues. Germline-derived CDR1 and CDR2 are SGHNT and YYREEE (reference sequence). Trimming took 6 bases from V and 9 from J; bases not matched to a gene: 13. The chain uses TRBV5-4 and TRBJ2-5; 8 bases are shared with TRBD1. Input material: naive CD8+ T cells sorted from blood. The receptor comes from a man aged 25 to 45 in good health. This chain's CDR3 is CASTQDRGERAQYF. The CDR3 bases are TGTGCCAGCACCCAAGACAGGGGAGAGAGAGCCCAGTACTTC.